The source of this T cell receptor (beta chain) is a study of T cell changes during pregnancy in multiple sclerosis. Trimming at V came to 1 base and at J to 7 bases, leaving 9 bases not matched to a gene. The germline CDR1 and CDR2 sequences are MNHEY and SMNVEV (reference sequence). The CDR3 runs 15 residues. In its sample, this clone was seen once. The protocol was immunoSEQ multiplex PCR, while the TCRdb copy is restricted to in-frame clones and leaves out a portion. Of some 85,000 clones in the sample, 85% to 95% were seen once. The sequence was obtained from a female donor in good health, enrolled as a control in a pregnancy study. The material was peripheral blood, obtained in the second trimester of pregnancy. The V call is TRBV27, the J call TRBJ1-1, with 7 bases matching TRBD1. The CDR3 sequence: CASSLYRGGRFEAFF. The DNA for the CDR3 is TGTGCCAGCAGTTTATACAGGGGCGGAAGGTTTGAAGCTTTCTTT.